These 21 T cell receptor beta chains were sequenced from one sample in a study of memory CD4+ T cells and cytomegalovirus serostatus. The sort gate was single viable CD3+CD4+CD8-CD45RO+ cells for memory CD4+ T cells. Sequencing was performed with immunoSEQ multiplex PCR; in TCRdb, only in-frame clones are kept and a portion is missing. The table lists about 48,000 clones, about 77% of them singletons. The sequenced material came from memory CD4+ T cells from blood. The receptor set was obtained from an adult in good health and CMV-seronegative.

In its sample, this clone was seen a few times. V is TRBV27 and J is TRBJ1-5; 8 nucleotides match TRBD1. Per the germline V gene, CDR1 is MNHEY and CDR2 is SMNVEV (reference sequence). V lost 5 bases and J lost 2; bases outside the gene matches: 2. The CDR3 is 14 amino acids. The CDR3 protein is CASSPGGRNQPQHF. For the CDR3, the DNA is TGTGCCAGCAGTCCAGGGGGCCGCAATCAGCCCCAGCATTTT.

This clone was found once. The rearrangement links TRBV10-3 to TRBJ2-3; TRBD1 is a possible D gene (7 bases). Per the germline V gene, CDR1 is ENHRY and CDR2 is SYGVKD. V was pared by 8 bases and J by 2 bases, with 11 bases between. The CDR3 sequence is 13 residues long. This CDR3 reads CAIQGGNTDTQYF. CDR3 nucleotide sequence: TGTGCCATCCAGGGGGGCAACACAGATACGCAGTATTTT.

CDR3 nucleotide sequence: TGTGCCAGCAGTCCTCGTATAGGGTATAATTCACCCCTCCACTTT. This sequence encodes CASSPRIGYNSPLHF. The chain joins TRBV6-5 to TRBJ1-6; D ambiguous. CDR1 and CDR2 (germline): MNHEY, SVGAGI. The CDR3 has 15 residues. Trimming left V 5 bases short and J 4 bases short, with 12 bases between.

This chain connects TRBV5-1 to TRBJ1-2; no firm D call. Germline-derived CDR1 and CDR2 are SGHRS and YFSETQ. The CDR3 consists of 16 residues. Trimming removed 1 base from V and 4 bases from J, with 17 bases in between. CDR3 residues: CASSLTPTTRGYGYTF. DNA for the CDR3: TGCGCCAGCAGCTTGACCCCGACCACCAGAGGCTATGGCTACACCTTC.

The V gene is TRBV5-1, the J gene TRBJ2-5; a possible D gene is TRBD2 (7 bases). V gave up 2 bases and J gave up 0 bases, with 11 bases separating them. This CDR3 has 15 residues. From germline, CDR1 is SGHRS and CDR2 YFSETQ. CDR3 nucleotide sequence: TGCGCCAGCAGCTTAGGGGGGACTAACCAAGAGACCCAGTACTTC. Protein product: CASSLGGTNQETQYF.

The rearrangement uses TRBV7-2 and TRBJ2-3, with 11 bases fitting TRBD1. The CDR3 contains 15 residues. J gave up 4 bases and V 1 base, and 1 base lay outside the gene matches. Germline values: CDR1 SGHTA, CDR2 FQGNSA. This CDR3 is CASSLGDRGADTQYF. CDR3 sequence (DNA): TGTGCCAGCAGCTTAGGGGACAGGGGGGCAGATACGCAGTATTTT.

CDR3 DNA: TGCGCCAGCAGCTCTTCGGGTTCAGCCGTTGCAGATACGCAGTATTTT. It codes for CASSSSGSAVADTQYF. This rearrangement joins TRBV5-1 to TRBJ2-3; D uncertain. Germline V gene sequence: CDR1 SGHRS, CDR2 YFSETQ. The V end was cut by 3 bases, the J end by 4 bases, with 18 bases between. This CDR3 is built from 16 residues.

The chain employs TRBV15 and TRBJ2-7; the D gene is possibly TRBD2 (6 bases). Trimming stripped 2 bases from V and 10 bases from J, with 15 bases between. The CDR3 length is 13 residues. The germline V gene encodes CDR1 LNHNV and CDR2 YYDKDF (reference sequence). CDR3 region: CATSRPDGGRQYF. In DNA form, the CDR3 reads TGTGCCACCAGCAGACCCGACGGGGGTCGACAGTACTTC.

The chain carries TRBV27 and TRBJ2-3, with D possibly TRBD1 on 7 matching bases. The ends were cut back, 7 bases at V and 3 bases at J, with 14 bases in the middle. Germline CDR1 reads MNHEY; CDR2 reads SMNVEV (reference sequence). The CDR3 loop spans 14 amino acids. The DNA of the CDR3 is TGTGCCAGCAAAGGTCCAGGGGGGACAGATACGCAGTATTTT. Its protein product is CASKGPGGTDTQYF.

V usage is TRBV9 and J usage is TRBJ2-1, with TRBD2 as a possible D gene (5 bases). Per germline, CDR1 SGDLS and CDR2 YYNGEE. The CDR3 has 14 residues. Trimming took 5 bases from V and 9 from J, leaving 18 bases between them. CDR3 bases: TGTGCCAGCAGTCCTGGTTTGAGAGGGTTTGAGCAGTTCTTC. This codes for CASSPGLRGFEQFF.

This chain links TRBV4-1 with TRBJ2-1; possible D gene TRBD1, 6 bases. This CDR3 contains 21 residues. Germline CDR1 and CDR2: MGHRA and YSYEKL. Deletions cut 1 base from V and 0 bases from J, with 25 bases between. DNA for the CDR3: TGCGCCAGCAGCCAAGCGGACAGACCATTCACAGACAGAAGCTCCTACAATGAGCAGTTCTTC. Amino acid sequence: CASSQADRPFTDRSSYNEQFF.

This chain joins TRBV6-5 and TRBJ2-5, with TRBD1 matching over 7 bases. The V gene end was trimmed by 6 bases and the J gene end by 4 bases; junction bases not matched to a gene: 8. The CDR3 extends over 14 amino acids. The germline V gene encodes CDR1 MNHEY and CDR2 SVGAGI. Here the CDR3 DNA reads TGTGCCAGCAGAAAAGGGGGCGTCGGAGAGACCCAGTACTTC. Encoded protein: CASRKGGVGETQYF.

This clone showed up just once. V gene TRBV5-1 combines with J gene TRBJ1-2; D not certain. Deletions cut 0 bases from V and 3 bases from J, with 12 bases between. CDR1 and CDR2 from the germline V gene are SGHRS and YFSETQ. The CDR3 spans 15 residues. The CDR3 DNA reads TGCGCCAGCAGCTTGGGAGAGGGCGCCCACTATGGCTACACCTTC. As protein: CASSLGEGAHYGYTF.

The V and J genes are TRBV10-1 and TRBJ2-7, with D possibly being TRBD1 (5 bases). CDR3 size: 12 residues. Trimming cost V 3 bases and J 5 bases, with 8 bases left between them. Germline CDR1 reads WNHNN; CDR2 reads SYGVQD (reference sequence). The CDR3 sequence is CASSDRVNEQYF. For the CDR3, the DNA is TGCGCCAGCAGTGACAGGGTCAACGAGCAGTACTTC.

The chain has TRBV30 and TRBJ2-7; D is unclear. CDR1 is GTSNPN, CDR2 SVGIG, per germline (reference sequence). There are 13 residues in the CDR3. Deletions cut 5 bases from V and 6 bases from J, with 17 bases between. This CDR3 reads CAWALRVVSEQYF. The CDR3 DNA sequence: TGTGCCTGGGCCCTCCGCGTGGTCAGCGAGCAGTACTTC.

This clone turned up a few times. The chain uses TRBV30 and TRBJ1-1, with 7 bases fitting TRBD1. Germline CDR1 GTSNPN, CDR2 SVGIG (reference sequence). V gave up 0 bases and J gave up 6 bases; unmatched junction bases: 4. This CDR3 region has 13 residues. In nucleotides, the CDR3 is TGTGCCTGGAGTGTACAGGGGAAGGCTGAAGCTTTCTTT. Encoded protein: CAWSVQGKAEAFF. The entire variable domain, with the rest obtained from reference TRBV30 and TRBJ1-1, is as follows: SQTIHQWPATLVQPVGSPLSLECTVEGTSNPNLYWYRQAAGRGLQLLFYSVGIGQISSEVPQNLSASRPQDRQFILSSKKLLLSDSGFYLCAWSVQGKAEAFFGQGTRLTVV.

The chain recombines TRBV4-1 with TRBJ1-1; D not resolved. V lost 4 bases and J 3 bases, leaving 18 bases between the germline ends. From germline, CDR1 is MGHRA and CDR2 YSYEKL. There are 16 residues in the CDR3. The CDR3 loop is CASSRTWLAPDTEAFF. CDR3 sequence (DNA): TGCGCCAGCAGCCGGACCTGGTTGGCCCCGGACACTGAAGCTTTCTTT.

The gene calls are TRBV6-1 and TRBJ1-1, with D unresolved. V was cut by 3 bases and J by 5 bases, with 16 bases left in between. The CDR3 spans 15 residues. The germline gives CDR1 MNHNS, CDR2 SASEGT. Written as DNA, the CDR3 is TGTGCCAGCAGTGAGCCCAACGGGCCGGGGACTGAAGCTTTCTTT. Translation: CASSEPNGPGTEAFF.

The J gene is TRBJ2-1, the V gene TRBV28, with D perhaps matching TRBD1 or TRBD2 (6 bases each). Trimming stripped 3 bases from V and 5 bases from J, with 17 bases between. CDR1 is MDHEN and CDR2 is SYDVKM in the germline V gene. This CDR3 contains 16 residues. The CDR3 sequence: CASSFGFGRGDNEQFF. The CDR3 nucleotides read TGTGCCAGCAGTTTCGGGTTTGGTAGGGGGGACAATGAGCAGTTCTTC.

V and J are TRBV7-6 and TRBJ1-5, with TRBD1 identical over 7 bases. CDR3 length: 14 residues. Germline values: CDR1 SGHVS, CDR2 FNYEAQ. V was pared by 4 bases and J by 7 bases, with 7 bases of the junction left unmatched. The CDR3 loop is CASSSGQVGQPQHF. DNA of the CDR3: TGTGCCAGCAGCTCCGGACAGGTGGGACAGCCCCAGCATTTT.

This chain uses TRBV30 with TRBJ1-2; a possible D gene is TRBD1 (5 bases). Germline values: CDR1 GTSNPN, CDR2 SVGIG (reference sequence). The V gene lost 7 bases and the J gene lost 4 bases, with 22 bases spanning the gap. The CDR3 runs to 15 residues. CDR3 region: CASRGNHNPIYGYTF. The CDR3 coding sequence is TGTGCCTCAAGGGGTAACCATAACCCAATCTATGGCTACACCTTC.